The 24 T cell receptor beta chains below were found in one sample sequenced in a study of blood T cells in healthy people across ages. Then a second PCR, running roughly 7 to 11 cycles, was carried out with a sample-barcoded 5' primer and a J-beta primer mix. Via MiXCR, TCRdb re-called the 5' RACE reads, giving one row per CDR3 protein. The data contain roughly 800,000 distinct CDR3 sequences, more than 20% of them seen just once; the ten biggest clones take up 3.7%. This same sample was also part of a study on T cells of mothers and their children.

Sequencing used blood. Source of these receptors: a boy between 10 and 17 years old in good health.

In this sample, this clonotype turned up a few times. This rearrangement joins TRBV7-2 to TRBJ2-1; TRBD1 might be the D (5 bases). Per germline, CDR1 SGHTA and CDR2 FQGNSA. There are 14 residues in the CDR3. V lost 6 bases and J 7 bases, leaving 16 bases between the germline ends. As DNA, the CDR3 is TGTGCCAGCAGAGGCAGGGTGGGTAGGAATGAGCAGTTCTTC. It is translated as CASRGRVGRNEQFF. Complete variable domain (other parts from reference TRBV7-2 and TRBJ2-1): GAGVSQSPSNKVTEKGKDVELRCDPISGHTALYWYRQSLGQGLEFLIYFQGNSAPDKSGLPSDRFSAERTGGSVSTLTIQRTQQEDSAVYLCASRGRVGRNEQFFGPGTRLTVL.

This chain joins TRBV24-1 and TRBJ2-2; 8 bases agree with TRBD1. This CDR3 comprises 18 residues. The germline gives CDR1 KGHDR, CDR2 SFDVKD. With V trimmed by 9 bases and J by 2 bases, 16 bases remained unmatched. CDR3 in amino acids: CATAGGAESWRNTGELFF. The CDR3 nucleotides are TGTGCCACCGCAGGGGGCGCAGAGAGTTGGCGAAACACCGGGGAGCTGTTTTTT.

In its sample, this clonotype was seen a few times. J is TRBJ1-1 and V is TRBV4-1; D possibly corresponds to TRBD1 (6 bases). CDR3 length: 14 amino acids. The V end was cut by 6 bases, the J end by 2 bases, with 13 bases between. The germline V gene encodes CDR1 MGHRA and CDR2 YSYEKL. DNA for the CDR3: TGCGCCAGCAGGGACCGACAGGTAAACACTGAAGCTTTCTTT. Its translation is CASRDRQVNTEAFF.

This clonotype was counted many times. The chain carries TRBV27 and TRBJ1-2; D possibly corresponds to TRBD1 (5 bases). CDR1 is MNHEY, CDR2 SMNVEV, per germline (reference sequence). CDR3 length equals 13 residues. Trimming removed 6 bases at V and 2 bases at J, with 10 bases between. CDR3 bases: TGTGCCAGCAGCTTTACAGGCAACTATGGCTACACCTTC. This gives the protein CASSFTGNYGYTF.

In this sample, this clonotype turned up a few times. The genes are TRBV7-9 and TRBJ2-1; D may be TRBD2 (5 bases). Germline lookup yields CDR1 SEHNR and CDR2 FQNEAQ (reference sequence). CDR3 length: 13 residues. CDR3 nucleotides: TGTGCAGTAGGAGGTACCCGTTACAATGAGCAGTTCTTC. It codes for CAVGGTRYNEQFF.

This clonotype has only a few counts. CDR3 sequence (DNA): TGTGCCAGCAGTTTCGGGACTAGCGGCGCCGGGGAGCTGTTTTTT. It is translated as CASSFGTSGAGELFF. The chain is built from TRBV27 and TRBJ2-2; TRBD2 aligns across 11 bases. CDR3 length: 15 residues. From germline, CDR1 is MNHEY and CDR2 SMNVEV (reference sequence). V lost 3 bases and J lost 6; bases outside the gene matches: 3.

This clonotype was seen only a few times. In DNA form, the CDR3 reads TGCAGCGTTGAAGATCAAAGAGACAGGGAGGTCGAGCAGTACTTC. Amino acids: CSVEDQRDREVEQYF. The chain employs TRBV29-1 and TRBJ2-7; TRBD1 might be the D (7 bases). The V gene's germline CDR1 is SQVTM and CDR2 ANQGSEA. This CDR3 comprises 15 residues. The V end lost 0 bases, the J end lost 6 bases, and 18 bases lay between the germline ends.

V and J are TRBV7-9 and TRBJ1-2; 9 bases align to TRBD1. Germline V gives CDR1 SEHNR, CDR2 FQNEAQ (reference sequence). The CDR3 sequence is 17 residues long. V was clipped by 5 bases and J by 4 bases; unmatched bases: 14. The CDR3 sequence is CASSPGQGLRLIYGYTF. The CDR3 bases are TGTGCCAGCAGCCCGGGACAGGGACTTCGGCTAATCTATGGCTACACCTTC. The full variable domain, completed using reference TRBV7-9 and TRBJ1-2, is DTGVSQNPRHKITKRGQNVTFRCDPISEHNRLYWYRQTLGQGPEFLTYFQNEAQLEKSRLLSDRFSAERPKGSFSTLEIQRTEQGDSAMYLCASSPGQGLRLIYGYTFGSGTRLTVV.

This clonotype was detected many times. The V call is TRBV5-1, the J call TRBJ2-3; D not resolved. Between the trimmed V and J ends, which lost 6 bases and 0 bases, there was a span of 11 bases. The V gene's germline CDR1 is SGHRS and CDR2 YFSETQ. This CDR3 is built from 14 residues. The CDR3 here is CASNLLASTDTQYF. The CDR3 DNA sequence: TGCGCCAGCAACTTACTCGCCAGCACAGATACGCAGTATTTT.

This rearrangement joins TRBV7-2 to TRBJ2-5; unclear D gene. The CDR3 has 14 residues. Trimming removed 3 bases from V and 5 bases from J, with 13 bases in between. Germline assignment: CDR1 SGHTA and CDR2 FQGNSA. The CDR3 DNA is TGTGCCAGCAGCTTTCGTAGGGATTGGGAGACCCAGTACTTC. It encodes CASSFRRDWETQYF.

The CDR3 protein is CASSSKIGLAGGRGTDTQYF. CDR3 DNA: TGTGCCAGCAGCTCCAAAATCGGACTAGCGGGGGGTCGCGGCACAGATACGCAGTATTTT. The rearrangement uses TRBV11-2 and TRBJ2-3, with TRBD2 matching 14 bases. Unmatched junction bases numbered 13, after V lost 4 bases and J lost 1 base. There are 20 residues in the CDR3. Looked up from germline, CDR1 is SGHAT and CDR2 is FQNNGV.

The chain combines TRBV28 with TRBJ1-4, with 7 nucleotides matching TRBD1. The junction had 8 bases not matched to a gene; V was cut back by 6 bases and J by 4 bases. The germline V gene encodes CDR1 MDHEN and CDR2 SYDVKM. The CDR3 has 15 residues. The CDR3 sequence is CASRQGDRINEKLFF. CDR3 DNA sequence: TGTGCCAGCAGGCAGGGGGACAGAATTAATGAAAAACTGTTTTTT.

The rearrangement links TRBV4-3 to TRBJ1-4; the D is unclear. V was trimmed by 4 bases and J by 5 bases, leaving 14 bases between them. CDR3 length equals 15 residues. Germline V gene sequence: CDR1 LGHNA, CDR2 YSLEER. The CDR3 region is CASSRSIRTNEKLFF. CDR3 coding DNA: TGCGCCAGCAGCCGATCTATACGGACGAATGAAAAACTGTTTTTT.

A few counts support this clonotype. DNA of the CDR3: TGTGCCAGCAGCTTGAGGACAGCTGGAACTAATGAAAAACTGTTTTTT. This gives the protein CASSLRTAGTNEKLFF. The rearrangement uses TRBV7-8 and TRBJ1-4; possibly TRBD1 for D (6 bases). V gave up 3 bases and J gave up 1 base, with 12 bases separating them. The CDR3 has 16 amino acids. Germline assignment: CDR1 SGHVS and CDR2 FQNEAQ.

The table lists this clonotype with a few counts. The CDR3 region has the DNA TGCAGTGCACCGCCGGGGGGGGCGGGCTCTGAGACCCAGTACTTC. It is translated as CSAPPGGAGSETQYF. The chain carries TRBV20-1 and TRBJ2-5; 8 positions agree with TRBD2. Germline values: CDR1 DFQATT, CDR2 SNEGSKA (reference sequence). This CDR3 is built from 15 residues. V lost 6 bases and J lost 5; bases outside the gene matches: 14.

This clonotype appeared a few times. The CDR3 spells CASSQSLGQPQHF. CDR3 DNA sequence: TGTGCCAGCAGCCAGTCATTAGGGCAGCCCCAGCATTTT. This sequence joins TRBV14 and TRBJ1-5; D unclear. The CDR3 has 13 residues. The germline V gene has CDR1 SGHDN and CDR2 FVKESK. Trimming removed 3 bases at V and 7 bases at J, with 10 bases between.

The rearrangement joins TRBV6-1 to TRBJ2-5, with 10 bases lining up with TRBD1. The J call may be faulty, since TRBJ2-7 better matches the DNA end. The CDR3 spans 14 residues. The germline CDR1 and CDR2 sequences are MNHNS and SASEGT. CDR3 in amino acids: CASSGTGVPHEQYF. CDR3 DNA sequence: TGTGCCAGCAGCGGGACAGGGGTCCCCCACGAGCAGTACTTC.

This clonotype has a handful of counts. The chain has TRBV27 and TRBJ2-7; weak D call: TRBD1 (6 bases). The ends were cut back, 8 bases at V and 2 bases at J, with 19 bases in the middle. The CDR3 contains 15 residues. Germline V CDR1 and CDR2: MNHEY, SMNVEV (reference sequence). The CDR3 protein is CASAPRDTNPYEQYF. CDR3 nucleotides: TGTGCCAGCGCCCCCCGGGACACCAACCCCTACGAGCAGTACTTC.

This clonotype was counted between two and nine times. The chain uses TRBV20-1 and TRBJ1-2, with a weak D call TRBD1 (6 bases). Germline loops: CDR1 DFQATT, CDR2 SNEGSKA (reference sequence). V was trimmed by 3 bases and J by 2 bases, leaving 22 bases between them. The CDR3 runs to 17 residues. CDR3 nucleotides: TGCAGTGCTAGGAGTGTCGGGGGCCCTTCACAAAACTATGGCTACACCTTC. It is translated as CSARSVGGPSQNYGYTF.

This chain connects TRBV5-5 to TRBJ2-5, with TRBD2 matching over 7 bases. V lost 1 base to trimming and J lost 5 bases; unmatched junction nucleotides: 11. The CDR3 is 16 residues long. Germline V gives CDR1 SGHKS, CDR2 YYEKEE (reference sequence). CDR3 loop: CASSLSLAGLGETQYF. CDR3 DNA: TGTGCCAGCAGCTTGTCCTTAGCGGGTCTTGGGGAGACCCAGTACTTC.

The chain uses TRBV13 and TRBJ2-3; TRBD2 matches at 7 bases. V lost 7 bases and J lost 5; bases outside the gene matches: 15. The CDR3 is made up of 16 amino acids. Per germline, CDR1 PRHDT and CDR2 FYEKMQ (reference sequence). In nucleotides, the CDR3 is TGTGCCAGCACCGAAAGGTGGGCTAGCGGTGGAGATACGCAGTATTTT. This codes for CASTERWASGGDTQYF.

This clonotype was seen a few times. The CDR3 bases are TGCGCCAGCAGCCAAGGTAGCGCAGAGTTCTACGAGCAGTACTTC. Its protein is CASSQGSAEFYEQYF. The J gene is TRBJ2-7, the V gene TRBV4-3, with D possibly matching TRBD2 (5 bases). The germline CDR1 and CDR2 sequences are LGHNA and YSLEER. This CDR3 is 15 amino acids long. V lost 1 base and J 3 bases, leaving 13 bases between the germline ends.

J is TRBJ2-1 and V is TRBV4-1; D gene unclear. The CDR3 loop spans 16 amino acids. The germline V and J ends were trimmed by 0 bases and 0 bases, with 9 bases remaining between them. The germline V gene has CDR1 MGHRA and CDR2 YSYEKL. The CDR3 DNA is TGCGCCAGCAGCCAAGATACGGTGAGCTCCTACAATGAGCAGTTCTTC. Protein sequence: CASSQDTVSSYNEQFF.

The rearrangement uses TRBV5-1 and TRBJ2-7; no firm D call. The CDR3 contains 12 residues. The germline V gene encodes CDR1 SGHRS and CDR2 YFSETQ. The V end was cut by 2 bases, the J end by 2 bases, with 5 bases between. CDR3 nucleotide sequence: TGCGCCAGCAGCTTTAATACCTACGAGCAGTACTTC. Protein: CASSFNTYEQYF.